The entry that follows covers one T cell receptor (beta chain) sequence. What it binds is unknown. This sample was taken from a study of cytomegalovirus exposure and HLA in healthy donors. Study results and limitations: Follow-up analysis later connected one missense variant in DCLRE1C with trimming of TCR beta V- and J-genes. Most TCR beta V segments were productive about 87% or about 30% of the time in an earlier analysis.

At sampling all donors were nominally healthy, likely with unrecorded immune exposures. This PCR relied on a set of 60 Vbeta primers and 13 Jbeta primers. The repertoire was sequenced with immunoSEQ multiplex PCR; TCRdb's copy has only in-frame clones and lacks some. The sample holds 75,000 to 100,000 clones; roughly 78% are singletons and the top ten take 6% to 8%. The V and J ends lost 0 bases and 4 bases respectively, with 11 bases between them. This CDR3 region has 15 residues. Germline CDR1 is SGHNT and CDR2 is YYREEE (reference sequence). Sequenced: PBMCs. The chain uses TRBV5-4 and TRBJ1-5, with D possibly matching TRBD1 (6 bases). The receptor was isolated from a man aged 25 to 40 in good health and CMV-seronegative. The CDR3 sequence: CASSLGTGKNQPQHF. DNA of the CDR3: TGTGCCAGCAGCTTGGGAACAGGGAAAAATCAGCCCCAGCATTTT.